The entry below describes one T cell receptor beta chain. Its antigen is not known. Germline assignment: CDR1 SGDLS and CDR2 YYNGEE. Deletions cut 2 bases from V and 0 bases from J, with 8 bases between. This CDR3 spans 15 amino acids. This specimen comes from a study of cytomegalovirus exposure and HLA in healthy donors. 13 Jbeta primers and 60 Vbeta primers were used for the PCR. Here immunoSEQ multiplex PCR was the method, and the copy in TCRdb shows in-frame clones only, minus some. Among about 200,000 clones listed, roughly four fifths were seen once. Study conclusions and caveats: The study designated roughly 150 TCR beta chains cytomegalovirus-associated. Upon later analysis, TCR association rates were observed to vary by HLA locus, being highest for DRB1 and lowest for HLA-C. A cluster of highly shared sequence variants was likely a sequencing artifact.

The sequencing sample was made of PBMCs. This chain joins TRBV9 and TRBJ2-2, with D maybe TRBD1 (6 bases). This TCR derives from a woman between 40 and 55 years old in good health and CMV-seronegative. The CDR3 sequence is CASSVGQTNTGELFF. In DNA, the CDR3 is TGTGCCAGCAGCGTTGGACAGACGAACACCGGGGAGCTGTTTTTT.